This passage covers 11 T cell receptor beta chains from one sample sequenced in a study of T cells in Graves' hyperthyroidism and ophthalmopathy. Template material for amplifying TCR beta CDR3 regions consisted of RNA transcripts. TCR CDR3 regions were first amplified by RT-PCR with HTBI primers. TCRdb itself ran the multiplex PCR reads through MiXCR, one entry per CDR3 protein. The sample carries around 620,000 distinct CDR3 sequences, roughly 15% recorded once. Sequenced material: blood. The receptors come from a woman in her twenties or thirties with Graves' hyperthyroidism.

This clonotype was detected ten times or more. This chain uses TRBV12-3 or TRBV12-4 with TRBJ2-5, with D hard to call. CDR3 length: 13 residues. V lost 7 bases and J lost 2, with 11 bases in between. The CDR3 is CASTRQYQETQYF. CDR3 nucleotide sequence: TGTGCCAGCACCAGGCAGTATCAAGAGACCCAGTACTTC.

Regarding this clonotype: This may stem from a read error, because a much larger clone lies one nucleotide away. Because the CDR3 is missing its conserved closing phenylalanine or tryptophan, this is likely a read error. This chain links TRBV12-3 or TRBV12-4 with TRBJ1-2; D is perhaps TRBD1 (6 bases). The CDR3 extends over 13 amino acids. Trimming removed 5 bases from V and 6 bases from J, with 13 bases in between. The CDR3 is CASSATGYDGYTS. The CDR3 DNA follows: TGTGCCAGCAGTGCTACAGGGTACGATGGCTACACCTCC.

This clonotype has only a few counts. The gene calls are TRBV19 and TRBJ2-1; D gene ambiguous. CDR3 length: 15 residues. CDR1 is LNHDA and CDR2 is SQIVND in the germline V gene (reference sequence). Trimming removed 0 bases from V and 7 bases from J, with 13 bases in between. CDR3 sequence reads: CASSIEITPYNEQFF. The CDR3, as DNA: TGTGCCAGTAGTATAGAGATTACCCCGTATAATGAGCAGTTCTTC.

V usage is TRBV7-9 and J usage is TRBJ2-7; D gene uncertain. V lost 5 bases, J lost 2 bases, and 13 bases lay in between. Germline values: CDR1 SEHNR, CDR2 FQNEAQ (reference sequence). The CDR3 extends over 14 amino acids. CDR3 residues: CASSSPTGTYEQYF. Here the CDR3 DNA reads TGTGCCAGCAGCAGCCCGACGGGCACCTACGAGCAGTACTTC.

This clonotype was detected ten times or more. CDR3 DNA sequence: TGTGCCAGCAACGGACAGGGGCTGAACACTGAAGCTTTCTTT. This sequence encodes CASNGQGLNTEAFF. The rearrangement joins TRBV6-1 to TRBJ1-1, with 9 bases fitting TRBD1. V trimming: 7 bases; J trimming: 0 bases; junction bases outside the gene matches: 3. CDR1 and CDR2 from the germline V gene are MNHNS and SASEGT. The CDR3 totals 14 residues.

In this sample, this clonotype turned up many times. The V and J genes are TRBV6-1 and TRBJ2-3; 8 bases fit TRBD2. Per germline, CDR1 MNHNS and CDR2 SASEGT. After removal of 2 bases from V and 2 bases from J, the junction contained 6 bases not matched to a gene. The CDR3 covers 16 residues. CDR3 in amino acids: CASSERLAGPTDTQYF. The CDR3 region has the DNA TGTGCCAGCAGTGAACGGCTAGCGGGCCCCACAGATACGCAGTATTTT.

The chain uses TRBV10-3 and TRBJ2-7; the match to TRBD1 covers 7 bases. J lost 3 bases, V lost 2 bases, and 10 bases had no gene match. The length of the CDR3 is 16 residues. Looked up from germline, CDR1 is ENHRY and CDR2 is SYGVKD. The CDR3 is CAISEEVRGPNYEQYF. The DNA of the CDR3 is TGTGCCATCAGTGAGGAGGTAAGGGGGCCAAACTACGAGCAGTACTTC.

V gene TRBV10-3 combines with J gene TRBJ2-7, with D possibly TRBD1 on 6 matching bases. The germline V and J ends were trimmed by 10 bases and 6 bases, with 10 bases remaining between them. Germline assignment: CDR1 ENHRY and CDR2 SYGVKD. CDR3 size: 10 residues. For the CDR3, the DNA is TGTGCCACAGGGGCCTCCGAGCAGTACTTC. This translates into CATGASEQYF.

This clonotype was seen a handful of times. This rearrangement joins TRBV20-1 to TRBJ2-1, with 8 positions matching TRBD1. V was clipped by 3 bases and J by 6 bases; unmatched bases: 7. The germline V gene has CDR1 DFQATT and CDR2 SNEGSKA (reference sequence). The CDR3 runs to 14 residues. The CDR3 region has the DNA TGCAGTGCTAGGCCCCCGACAGGGGTCAATGAGCAGTTCTTC. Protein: CSARPPTGVNEQFF.

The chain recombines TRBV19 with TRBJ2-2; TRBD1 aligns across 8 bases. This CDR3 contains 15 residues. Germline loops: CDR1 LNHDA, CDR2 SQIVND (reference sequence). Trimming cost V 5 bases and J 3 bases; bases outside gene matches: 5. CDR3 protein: CASSATGVDTGELFF. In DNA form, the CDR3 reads TGTGCCAGTAGTGCGACAGGGGTCGACACCGGGGAGCTGTTTTTT.

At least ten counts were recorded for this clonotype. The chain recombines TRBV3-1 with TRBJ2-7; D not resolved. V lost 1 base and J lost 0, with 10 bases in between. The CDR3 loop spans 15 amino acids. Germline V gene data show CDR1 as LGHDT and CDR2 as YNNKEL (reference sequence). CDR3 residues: CASSQAAGSSYEQYF. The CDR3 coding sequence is TGTGCCAGCAGCCAAGCGGCAGGAAGCTCCTACGAGCAGTACTTC.